One and the same sample provided the 17 T cell receptor beta chains below, sequenced in a study of T cell responses to AZD1222 COVID-19 vaccine. Using immunoSEQ multiplex PCR, the repertoire was profiled, and TCRdb retains in-frame clones only, with some absent. Here the sample spans approximately 97,000 clones, 84% being singletons. The sample in question was peripheral blood, obtained on day 0 of AZD1222 vaccination. These receptors originate from an adult in good health.

The J gene is TRBJ1-5, the V gene TRBV2; D gene ambiguous. The CDR3 is 14 residues long. Trimming shortened V by 3 bases and J by 1 base, and 7 bases separated the two germline ends. Germline lookup yields CDR1 SNHLY and CDR2 FYNNEI. As DNA, the CDR3 is TGTGCCAGCAGTGAGACGCGGAGCAATCAGCCCCAGCATTTT. Protein product: CASSETRSNQPQHF.

The chain uses TRBV15 and TRBJ1-1; 7 nucleotides line up with TRBD1. This CDR3 region has 15 residues. Germline-derived CDR1 and CDR2 are LNHNV and YYDKDF (reference sequence). The V segment lost 0 bases and the J segment 1 base; nucleotides outside the gene matches: 2. The CDR3 reads CATSRERQGNTEAFF. The CDR3 DNA reads TGTGCCACCAGCAGAGAACGACAGGGGAACACTGAAGCTTTCTTT.

The V call is TRBV24-1, the J call TRBJ2-1, with 7 bases lining up with TRBD1. Germline V gene lookup returns CDR1 KGHDR and CDR2 SFDVKD. V trimming: 3 bases; J trimming: 2 bases; junction bases outside the gene matches: 3. CDR3 size: 15 residues. The CDR3 sequence is CATSDPGQPYNEQFF. CDR3 in DNA: TGTGCCACCAGTGATCCGGGACAGCCCTACAATGAGCAGTTCTTC.

This rearrangement joins TRBV19 to TRBJ2-2; D possibly corresponds to TRBD1 (6 bases). V shed 5 bases and J shed 4 bases, with 11 bases lying between them. The CDR3 loop spans 14 amino acids. Germline CDR1 reads LNHDA; CDR2 reads SQIVND (reference sequence). CDR3 nucleotide sequence: TGTGCCAGTAGTTCCCAGGGGTTCACCGGGGAGCTGTTTTTT. Residues: CASSSQGFTGELFF.

The rearrangement joins TRBV5-4 to TRBJ2-7; D may be TRBD1 or TRBD2 (5 bases each). Deletions cut 2 bases from V and 0 bases from J, with 12 bases between. Germline V CDR1 and CDR2: SGHNT, YYREEE (reference sequence). There are 15 residues in the CDR3. The CDR3 is CASSLPGANSYEQYF. The CDR3 DNA reads TGTGCCAGCAGCTTACCCGGGGCTAACTCCTACGAGCAGTACTTC.

The chain couples TRBV4-3 to TRBJ1-2, with 9 bases that match TRBD1. This CDR3 has 15 residues. The trim removed 0 bases at V and 4 bases at J, leaving 3 bases unmatched. Per the germline V gene, CDR1 is LGHNA and CDR2 is YSLEER. CDR3 region: CASSQDAGQGYGYTF. CDR3 bases: TGCGCCAGCAGCCAAGATGCGGGACAGGGCTATGGCTACACCTTC.

This clone turned up a few times. The rearrangement uses TRBV6-4 and TRBJ2-1, with 7 bases fitting TRBD2. CDR1 and CDR2 from the germline V gene are MRHNA and SNTAGT. After removal of 3 bases from V and 7 bases from J, the junction contained 6 bases not matched to a gene. CDR3 size: 14 residues. DNA for the CDR3: TGTGCCAGCAGTGAGGGCCACGGGGGGAATGAGCAGTTCTTC. Translation gives CASSEGHGGNEQFF.

The rearrangement joins TRBV11-2 to TRBJ1-4; TRBD1 agrees at 9 bases. Trimming took 6 bases from V and 3 from J; bases not matched to a gene: 14. CDR3 length: 18 amino acids. The V gene's germline CDR1 is SGHAT and CDR2 FQNNGV. Here the CDR3 reads CASSLSGTGSISNEKLFF. The CDR3, as DNA: TGTGCCAGCAGTCTCTCCGGGACAGGGAGTATATCTAATGAAAAACTGTTTTTT.

The rearrangement links TRBV6-5 to TRBJ2-7, with 7 bases fitting TRBD2. J was trimmed by 0 bases and V by 10 bases; bases with no gene match: 12. The CDR3 is 15 amino acids. Germline V gene sequence: CDR1 MNHEY, CDR2 SVGAGI. CDR3 sequence: CANPNPGLFSYEQYF. CDR3 DNA: TGTGCCAACCCAAACCCGGGACTATTCTCCTACGAGCAGTACTTC.

The chain combines TRBV5-1 with TRBJ2-5, with D tentatively TRBD1 or TRBD2 (5 bases each). The germline V gene encodes CDR1 SGHRS and CDR2 YFSETQ. The CDR3 is made up of 12 amino acids. The V gene lost 6 bases and the J gene lost 4 bases, with 10 bases spanning the gap. The CDR3 reads CASTGGGETQYF. The CDR3 nucleotides read TGCGCCAGCACCGGTGGGGGAGAGACCCAGTACTTC.

The chain carries TRBV5-4 and TRBJ2-3; D unresolved. Germline V gives CDR1 SGHNT, CDR2 YYREEE (reference sequence). This CDR3 has 13 amino acids. The germline V and J ends were trimmed by 3 bases and 3 bases, with 8 bases remaining between them. The CDR3 DNA follows: TGTGCCAGCAGCTCCACATCGACAGATACGCAGTATTTT. Amino acid sequence: CASSSTSTDTQYF.

The chain employs TRBV24-1 and TRBJ2-5; D might be TRBD2 (6 bases). CDR1 is KGHDR, CDR2 SFDVKD, per germline. This CDR3 is 14 amino acids long. Trimming cost V 3 bases and J 1 base, with 8 bases left between them. The CDR3 DNA is TGTGCCACCAGTGATCGGGACTTCCAAGAGACCCAGTACTTC. Protein sequence: CATSDRDFQETQYF.

The chain joins TRBV6-2 or TRBV6-3 to TRBJ2-3, with 7 bases that match TRBD1. Germline CDR1 and CDR2: MNHEY and SVGEGT. V lost 3 bases, J lost 6 bases, and 9 bases stayed unmatched. This CDR3 has 15 residues. CDR3 in amino acids: CASSYSRQGGDTQYF. The CDR3 DNA follows: TGTGCCAGCAGTTATTCACGACAGGGCGGGGATACGCAGTATTTT.

V gene TRBV12-3 or TRBV12-4 combines with J gene TRBJ1-1, with a weak D call TRBD1 (5 bases). With 10 bases removed from V and 8 bases from J, the gap between germline ends came to 17 bases. The CDR3 has 12 residues. The CDR3 nucleotides read TGTGCCACCTTCCGGGGCGGACGGGAAGCTTTCTTT. Translation gives CATFRGGREAFF.

The genes are TRBV3-1 (or the pseudogene TRBV3-2) and TRBJ1-5; possible D gene TRBD1, 5 bases. Germline CDR1 LGHDT, CDR2 YNNKEL (reference sequence). The V end lost 1 base, the J end lost 7 bases, and 17 bases lay between the germline ends. The CDR3 consists of 16 residues. The CDR3 DNA follows: TGTGCCAGCAGCCAAGGCGGGGCAGGGTTTGGGCAGCCCCAGCATTTT. As protein: CASSQGGAGFGQPQHF.

The rearrangement links TRBV29-1 to TRBJ2-4, with 11 bases fitting TRBD2. The CDR3 has 13 amino acids. Germline V gene data show CDR1 as SQVTM and CDR2 as ANQGSEA. V was pared by 7 bases and J by 7 bases, with 6 bases of the junction left unmatched. Here the CDR3 DNA reads TGCAGCGCAACTAGCGGGAGTGCCAACATTCAGTACTTC. Translation: CSATSGSANIQYF.

The V gene is TRBV5-6, the J gene TRBJ2-1; D unclear. Germline assignment: CDR1 SGHDT and CDR2 YYEEEE. There are 16 residues in the CDR3. The V end was cut by 2 bases, the J end by 3 bases, with 15 bases between. Here the CDR3 reads CASSFQRLQYYNEQFF. CDR3 in DNA: TGTGCCAGCAGCTTCCAGAGGCTGCAGTACTACAATGAGCAGTTCTTC.